These T cell receptor beta chains were read from a single sample in a study of blood T cell repertoires in COVID-19. Generated by immunoSEQ multiplex PCR, the TCRdb table keeps only in-frame clones and is missing some. The sample has tens of thousands of clones, about 85% seen once. The sequencing input was peripheral blood. The receptor source for this set is a human donor in a cohort sampled during active COVID-19. Each CDR3 is given without its conserved first and last residue. The order of the fields is J gene, V gene, CDR3 protein.

J: TRBJ2-3
V: TRBV5-1
CDR3: ASMRTSGTDTQY

J: TRBJ2-1
V: TRBV19
CDR3: ASRHRTSGSKDEQF

J: TRBJ2-3
V: TRBV5-1
CDR3: ASSTGTGTLTDTQY

J: TRBJ2-1
V: TRBV29-1
CDR3: SGDREGPANEQF

J: TRBJ1-2
V: TRBV6-5
CDR3: ASRVGTGLFGYT

J: TRBJ2-7
V: TRBV5-6
CDR3: ASSLAPVDEQY

J: TRBJ2-1
V: TRBV7-2
CDR3: ASSLAGADYNEQF

J: TRBJ2-4
V: TRBV28
CDR3: ASSLEGLAKNIQY

J: TRBJ1-2
V: TRBV24-1
CDR3: ATSGETTGHYGYT

J: TRBJ1-1
V: TRBV10-1
CDR3: ASRTTGYLEFLNTEAF

J: TRBJ2-7
V: TRBV6-5
CDR3: ASRWEGLYEQY

J: TRBJ2-2
V: TRBV18
CDR3: ASSPVVFGTGELF

J: TRBJ2-1
V: TRBV5-4
CDR3: ASSPTGGGDEQF

J: TRBJ2-7
V: TRBV28
CDR3: ASSRGDFYEQY

J: TRBJ2-7
V: TRBV4-2
CDR3: ASSQEVRSTFYEQY

J: TRBJ2-3
V: TRBV6-4
CDR3: ASSASGMTDTQY